Shown below are 26 T cell receptor beta chains from a single sample sequenced in a study of blood T cell repertoires in COVID-19. TCRdb keeps only in-frame clones here, not all; method: immunoSEQ multiplex PCR. The top ten clones hold approximately 3.1% of a sample with 200,000 to 250,000 clones, 82% of them seen once. The sequencing input was PBMCs or T cells enriched from blood (not recorded which). The receptor set was obtained from a woman aged 55-69 years who had recovered from COVID-19.

J is TRBJ1-1 and V is TRBV6-5; maybe TRBD1 (5 bases). This CDR3 comprises 13 residues. Germline V gives CDR1 MNHEY, CDR2 SVGAGI. The V end was cut by 7 bases, the J end by 1 base, with 10 bases between. CDR3 sequence: CASNEQENTEAFF. The CDR3, as DNA: TGTGCCAGCAACGAACAGGAGAACACTGAAGCTTTCTTT.

V gene TRBV30 combines with J gene TRBJ1-2; D is unresolved. Germline CDR1 and CDR2: GTSNPN and SVGIG (reference sequence). This CDR3 comprises 14 residues. V gave up 0 bases and J gave up 7 bases, with 15 bases separating them. CDR3 nucleotides: TGTGCCTGGAGTGTTGGTCTATTCGTCGGTGGCTACACCTTC. Translation gives CAWSVGLFVGGYTF.

The gene calls are TRBV19 and TRBJ1-3, with 8 bases aligning to TRBD1. CDR1 and CDR2 (germline): LNHDA, SQIVND (reference sequence). This CDR3 region has 15 residues. V gave up 5 bases and J gave up 3 bases; unmatched junction bases: 6. This CDR3 reads CASSLGQEGGNTIYF. In DNA, the CDR3 is TGTGCCAGTAGTTTGGGACAGGAAGGTGGAAACACCATATATTTT.

The chain carries TRBV11-2 and TRBJ1-6, with D perhaps TRBD1 (6 bases). V was shortened by 4 bases and J by 5 bases, with 15 bases between the two germline ends. The CDR3 covers 16 residues. Germline V gives CDR1 SGHAT, CDR2 FQNNGV. The DNA for the CDR3 is TGTGCCAGCAGCTCTCGCTCAGCAGGGGATAATTCACCCCTCCACTTT. Its translation is CASSSRSAGDNSPLHF.

V is TRBV18 and J is TRBJ1-5; D is uncertain. With 4 bases removed from V and 1 base from J, the gap between germline ends came to 17 bases. The germline gives CDR1 KGHSH, CDR2 LQKENI. The CDR3 is made up of 17 amino acids. DNA for the CDR3: TGTGCCAGCTCACAAGGATCGCTCCCCGGGAGCAATCAGCCCCAGCATTTT. Translated, it gives CASSQGSLPGSNQPQHF. Full variable domain (missing parts from reference TRBV18 and TRBJ1-5): NAGVMQNPRHLVRRRGQEARLRCSPMKGHSHVYWYRQLPEEGLKFMVYLQKENIIDESGMPKERFSAEFPKEGPSILRIQQVVRGDSAAYFCASSQGSLPGSNQPQHFGDGTRLSIL.

The chain employs TRBV7-8 and TRBJ1-5; maybe TRBD1 (5 bases). V was pared by 3 bases and J by 4 bases, with 10 bases between. Germline V CDR1 and CDR2: SGHVS, FQNEAQ. CDR3 length equals 14 residues. The CDR3 nucleotides are TGTGCCAGCAGCTTCGTGGGGGGGAATCAGCCCCAGCATTTT. This gives the protein CASSFVGGNQPQHF.

V is TRBV18 and J is TRBJ1-5; D is possibly TRBD1 (5 bases). The germline V gene encodes CDR1 KGHSH and CDR2 LQKENI. V lost 2 bases and J lost 1, with 12 bases in between. The CDR3 has 16 amino acids. CDR3 sequence (DNA): TGTGCCAGCTCACCAACCACGCAGGGAAGCAATCAGCCCCAGCATTTT. This gives the protein CASSPTTQGSNQPQHF.

The rearrangement joins TRBV7-9 to TRBJ1-6; D gene ambiguous. This CDR3 is 14 amino acids long. Trimming cost V 5 bases and J 7 bases, with 12 bases left between them. The V gene's germline CDR1 is SEHNR and CDR2 FQNEAQ (reference sequence). CDR3 DNA sequence: TGTGCCAGCAGCGCCTCGGGTCGGAATTCACCCCTCCACTTT. As protein: CASSASGRNSPLHF.

The chain joins TRBV7-9 to TRBJ2-3; 7 positions match TRBD1. The CDR3 runs to 13 residues. Trimming removed 5 bases from V and 6 bases from J; junction bases left unmatched: 5. Per the germline V gene, CDR1 is SEHNR and CDR2 is FQNEAQ (reference sequence). CDR3 coding DNA: TGTGCCAGCAGCGTAGACAGGGCCGATACGCAGTATTTT. Its protein is CASSVDRADTQYF.

V usage is TRBV7-6 and J usage is TRBJ2-3; D is uncertain. The V gene's germline CDR1 is SGHVS and CDR2 FNYEAQ. V was shortened by 5 bases and J by 1 base, with 4 bases between the two germline ends. This CDR3 region has 12 residues. The CDR3 reads CASSPGTDTQYF. The CDR3 nucleotides are TGTGCCAGCAGCCCTGGCACAGATACGCAGTATTTT.

The sample holds a few counts of this clone. V usage is TRBV4-1 and J usage is TRBJ1-5; 8 nucleotides align to TRBD1. The V gene end was trimmed by 0 bases and the J gene end by 7 bases; junction bases not matched to a gene: 5. The V gene's germline CDR1 is MGHRA and CDR2 YSYEKL. CDR3 length: 15 residues. In DNA, the CDR3 is TGCGCCAGCAGCCAAGATGCAGGGGGCGGACAGCCCCAGCATTTT. It yields the protein CASSQDAGGGQPQHF.

This clone was seen only a few times. The rearrangement links TRBV6-5 to TRBJ2-7, with D unresolved. This CDR3 has 14 amino acids. From germline, CDR1 is MNHEY and CDR2 SVGAGI. Trimming removed 0 bases from V and 4 bases from J, with 10 bases in between. CDR3 in DNA: TGTGCCAGCAGTTACTCGAGTTCCTTATACGAGCAGTACTTC. This translates into CASSYSSSLYEQYF.

V is TRBV19 and J is TRBJ1-2; a weak D match, TRBD1 (6 bases). The CDR3 consists of 14 residues. The V end was cut by 6 bases, the J end by 4 bases, with 15 bases between. CDR1 and CDR2 (germline): LNHDA, SQIVND (reference sequence). The CDR3 coding sequence is TGTGCCAGTAGAGTACAGGGAAGAGGCTATGGCTACACCTTC. It translates to CASRVQGRGYGYTF.

The chain carries TRBV5-1 and TRBJ1-5, with 9 bases fitting TRBD1. The CDR3 is 15 residues long. The V gene end was trimmed by 3 bases and the J gene end by 4 bases; junction bases not matched to a gene: 5. Germline CDR1 is SGHRS and CDR2 is YFSETQ. The CDR3 reads CASSSGTGFNQPQHF. The CDR3 nucleotides read TGCGCCAGCAGCTCCGGGACAGGGTTTAATCAGCCCCAGCATTTT. Complete variable domain (other parts from reference TRBV5-1 and TRBJ1-5): KAGVTQTPRYLIKTRGQQVTLSCSPISGHRSVSWYQQTPGQGLQFLFEYFSETQRNKGNFPGRFSGRQFSNSRSEMNVSTLELGDSALYLCASSSGTGFNQPQHFGDGTRLSIL.

The chain employs TRBV3-1 (or the pseudogene TRBV3-2) and TRBJ2-7; TRBD2 agrees at 7 bases. The CDR3 totals 14 residues. J lost 6 bases, V lost 2 bases, and 7 bases had no gene match. The germline V gene has CDR1 LGHDT and CDR2 YNNKEL (reference sequence). The CDR3 coding sequence is TGTGCCAGCAGCCAAAACTCTGGACTAGGCGAGCAGTACTTC. Translation: CASSQNSGLGEQYF.

V and J are TRBV6-2 or TRBV6-3 and TRBJ1-5; 8 bases line up with TRBD1. This CDR3 region has 14 residues. CDR1 is MNHEY, CDR2 SVGEGT, per germline. The V and J ends lost 5 bases and 5 bases, in that order; junction bases with no gene match: 5. This CDR3 reads CASSTGTGHQPQHF. The CDR3, as DNA: TGTGCCAGCAGTACCGGGACAGGCCATCAGCCCCAGCATTTT.

This sequence joins TRBV19 and TRBJ2-7; possible D gene TRBD2, 7 bases. V lost 9 bases and J 6 bases, leaving 9 bases between the germline ends. This CDR3 contains 10 residues. The germline V gene has CDR1 LNHDA and CDR2 SQIVND (reference sequence). CDR3 in amino acids: CARGGGEQYF. CDR3 nucleotide sequence: TGTGCCAGAGGGGGGGGCGAGCAGTACTTC.

The chain carries TRBV28 and TRBJ2-3; perhaps TRBD2 as D (5 bases). V gave up 10 bases and J gave up 6 bases, with 14 bases separating them. Germline V CDR1 and CDR2: MDHEN, SYDVKM. The CDR3 has 12 residues. The CDR3 DNA follows: TGTGCCACCAGAGAGGGTGGGGATACGCAGTATTTT. Translating gives CATREGGDTQYF. Looking up the rest from reference TRBV28 and TRBJ2-3 gives the full variable domain: DVKVTQSSRYLVKRTGEKVFLECVQDMDHENMFWYRQDPGLGLRLIYFSYDVKMKEKGDIPEGYSVSREKKERFSLILESASTNQTSMYLCATREGGDTQYFGPGTRLTVL.

This chain links TRBV11-1 with TRBJ2-1, with D perhaps matching TRBD2 (5 bases). Germline CDR1 is SGHAT and CDR2 is FQDESV (reference sequence). V was clipped by 3 bases and J by 7 bases, with 19 bases between them. The CDR3 runs 16 residues. Here the CDR3 DNA reads TGTGCCAGCAGCTTTCGCGGAGGTCTATTGTGGAATGAGCAGTTCTTC. This encodes CASSFRGGLLWNEQFF.

The genes are TRBV4-3 and TRBJ2-5; D gene unclear. The DNA end is a closer match to TRBJ2-7, so the J assignment may be wrong. Germline CDR1 reads LGHNA; CDR2 reads YSLEER. The CDR3 loop spans 14 amino acids. CDR3 DNA: TGCGCCAGCAGCCCGAGCTACATTAGCTACGAGCAGTACTTC. Protein sequence: CASSPSYISYEQYF.

The rearrangement links TRBV5-6 to TRBJ1-2, with 7 positions matching TRBD1. The CDR3 sequence is 13 residues long. V dropped 5 bases and J dropped 4; count of bases not matched to a gene: 5. Looked up from germline, CDR1 is SGHDT and CDR2 is YYEEEE. This CDR3 is CASRLQGGYGYTF. DNA for the CDR3: TGTGCCAGCAGGCTCCAGGGGGGCTATGGCTACACCTTC.

The chain joins TRBV18 to TRBJ1-1; tentative D call: TRBD1 (5 bases). Trimming took off 2 bases at V and 2 bases at J, with 18 bases between the two ends. The CDR3 sequence is 17 residues long. Germline CDR1 and CDR2: KGHSH and LQKENI. CDR3 nucleotide sequence: TGTGCCAGCTCACCATATGTCACAGGTCGCTCAAACACTGAAGCTTTCTTT. Translating gives CASSPYVTGRSNTEAFF.

The V call is TRBV5-1, the J call TRBJ2-1; maybe TRBD2 (5 bases). This CDR3 is 15 amino acids long. Trimming took 0 bases from V and 5 from J, leaving 12 bases between them. Germline loops: CDR1 SGHRS, CDR2 YFSETQ. The CDR3 sequence is CASSLATTRNNEQFF. Here the CDR3 DNA reads TGCGCCAGCAGCTTGGCGACCACTAGAAACAATGAGCAGTTCTTC.

J is TRBJ2-5 and V is TRBV18, with 12 bases identical to TRBD2. This CDR3 is 16 amino acids long. Germline-derived CDR1 and CDR2 are KGHSH and LQKENI. The V and J ends lost 3 bases and 4 bases, in that order; junction bases with no gene match: 6. The CDR3 DNA reads as TGTGCCAGCTCACCTACGACTAGCGGGAGAGGAGAGACCCAGTACTTC. Translation gives CASSPTTSGRGETQYF.

The chain uses TRBV5-4 and TRBJ2-7, with D possibly being TRBD1 (5 bases). Germline loops: CDR1 SGHNT, CDR2 YYREEE (reference sequence). The CDR3 contains 16 residues. V lost 1 base and J lost 0, with 14 bases in between. The CDR3 loop reads CASSLSGRGPSYEQYF. The CDR3 nucleotides are TGTGCCAGCAGCTTGTCGGGTAGGGGCCCCTCCTACGAGCAGTACTTC.

This chain joins TRBV27 and TRBJ2-2; 9 nucleotides align to TRBD1. CDR3 size: 14 residues. V dropped 4 bases and J dropped 10; count of bases not matched to a gene: 7. Germline assignment: CDR1 MNHEY and CDR2 SMNVEV (reference sequence). CDR3 DNA sequence: TGTGCCAGCAGTTCCCGACAGGGGGTAGTGGAGCTGTTTTTT. Protein: CASSSRQGVVELFF.